The clone carrying this T cell receptor beta chain has only a few counts. As yet, its antigen is unknown. This sample was taken from a study of T cells in Graves' hyperthyroidism and ophthalmopathy. Study information: Peripheral blood draws took place at initial diagnosis, ahead of any treatment. Study results and caveats: Researchers found most expanded thyroid clonotypes above 0.001 in blood as well. Before onset, ophthalmopathy was predicted by the model a median around 6 months earlier.

CDR1 and CDR2 (germline): MNHEY, SVGEGT. Trimming took 2 bases from V and 4 from J; bases not matched to a gene: 9. The CDR3 has 16 amino acids. Authors of the study amplified TCR beta CDR3 regions from RNA transcripts. The HTBI primer set drove a first-round RT-PCR of the TCR CDR3. From the multiplex PCR reads, TCRdb called clonotypes with MiXCR, one entry per CDR3 protein. Among roughly 280,000 distinct CDR3 sequences listed, approximately 20% were seen once. This clonotype was obtained from a man aged 25 to 40 with Graves' ophthalmopathy. The V and J genes are TRBV6-2 or TRBV6-3 and TRBJ1-2; 8 positions agree with TRBD1. The specimen sequenced was blood. The CDR3 protein is CASSYDRTGNSYGYTF. The CDR3 coding sequence is TGTGCCAGCAGTTACGACCGGACAGGGAATAGCTATGGCTACACCTTC.